Below, 11 T cell receptor beta chains from the same sample are listed, as sequenced in a study of shared clonotypes between healthy human individuals. Libraries were prepared by immunoSEQ multiplex PCR; TCRdb keeps only in-frame clonotypes and omits some of them. The sample yields 170,000 or so clones, 65% to 80% seen once. Material for sequencing was memory CD4+ T cells sorted from blood. The sample's subset: CD45RA-negative fraction. The receptor set was obtained from a man under 40 in good health.

The chain is built from TRBV5-1 and TRBJ2-1, with D maybe TRBD2 (7 bases). The V end was cut by 4 bases, the J end by 9 bases, with 26 bases between. Germline loops: CDR1 SGHRS, CDR2 YFSETQ. The CDR3 is 17 residues long. CDR3 coding DNA: TGCGCCAGCAGCCCCGTGCATTCGGGGGGCTTTAGTGGTGAGCAGTTCTTC. Amino acids: CASSPVHSGGFSGEQFF. The full variable domain, its missing parts supplied by reference TRBV5-1 and TRBJ2-1, is KAGVTQTPRYLIKTRGQQVTLSCSPISGHRSVSWYQQTPGQGLQFLFEYFSETQRNKGNFPGRFSGRQFSNSRSEMNVSTLELGDSALYLCASSPVHSGGFSGEQFFGPGTRLTVL.

The chain uses TRBV5-1 and TRBJ2-5; maybe TRBD1 (6 bases). CDR1 is SGHRS and CDR2 is YFSETQ in the germline V gene. This CDR3 comprises 14 residues. V lost 3 bases to trimming and J lost 2 bases, with 11 bases between them. CDR3 sequence (DNA): TGCGCCAGCAGCTGGACAGAAACGCAAGAGACCCAGTACTTC. Translated, it gives CASSWTETQETQYF.

The chain links TRBV18 to TRBJ2-1, with 8 bases identical to TRBD1. J lost 6 bases, V lost 2 bases, and 9 bases had no gene match. Germline assignment: CDR1 KGHSH and CDR2 LQKENI. This CDR3 comprises 16 residues. CDR3 in DNA: TGTGCCAGCTCACCAGGAGGACAGGGATTGTCCAATGAGCAGTTCTTC. Amino acids: CASSPGGQGLSNEQFF.

The rearrangement joins TRBV2 to TRBJ2-7, with D uncertain. This CDR3 comprises 14 residues. Trimming took 1 base from V and 3 from J, leaving 10 bases between them. CDR1 is SNHLY, CDR2 FYNNEI, per germline. Written as DNA, the CDR3 is TGTGCCAGCAGTGAAGGGACCCGTTACTACGAGCAGTACTTC. Its protein product is CASSEGTRYYEQYF.

This chain uses TRBV15 with TRBJ1-1, with a tentative D call TRBD1 (5 bases). The germline V and J ends were trimmed by 3 bases and 11 bases, with 19 bases remaining between them. CDR1 and CDR2 from the germline V gene are LNHNV and YYDKDF (reference sequence). This CDR3 region has 14 residues. In DNA form, the CDR3 reads TGTGCCACCAGCAGGGATGCCGCGGGACGTGAGGCTTTCTTT. Protein sequence: CATSRDAAGREAFF.

The chain recombines TRBV25-1 with TRBJ2-3; D is possibly TRBD1 or TRBD2 (7 bases each). Trimming stripped 4 bases from V and 5 bases from J, with 22 bases between. There are 17 residues in the CDR3. The germline CDR1 and CDR2 sequences are MGHDK and SYGVNS. This CDR3 reads CASSGLVVPGGGDTQYF. For the CDR3, the DNA is TGTGCCAGCAGTGGCCTCGTGGTTCCAGGGGGGGGAGATACGCAGTATTTT.

The chain joins TRBV10-3 to TRBJ2-3; D call uncertain. From germline, CDR1 is ENHRY and CDR2 SYGVKD. The V and J ends lost 10 bases and 0 bases respectively, with 14 bases between them. The CDR3 is made up of 14 amino acids. Here the CDR3 reads CATKLSSSTDTQYF. In nucleotides, the CDR3 is TGTGCCACCAAACTGAGTTCTAGCACAGATACGCAGTATTTT.

The chain recombines TRBV7-8 with TRBJ1-4, with TRBD1 matching over 8 bases. The CDR3 runs to 13 residues. J lost 8 bases, V lost 8 bases, and 7 bases had no gene match. CDR1 SGHVS and CDR2 FQNEAQ come from the germline V gene. The CDR3 reads CASGTGFNEKLFF. Here the CDR3 DNA reads TGTGCCAGCGGGACAGGTTTTAACGAAAAACTGTTTTTT.

V is TRBV7-2 and J is TRBJ2-7; no definite D call. The ends were cut back, 1 base at V and 2 bases at J, with 9 bases in the middle. CDR3 size: 14 residues. CDR1 and CDR2 (germline): SGHTA, FQGNSA. The CDR3 reads CASSLVAQPYEQYF. CDR3 coding DNA: TGTGCCAGCAGCTTAGTGGCGCAACCCTACGAGCAGTACTTC.

The chain uses TRBV6-1 and TRBJ2-5; the D call may be TRBD1 or TRBD2 (7 bases each). CDR1 MNHNS and CDR2 SASEGT come from the germline V gene. V lost 2 bases and J 4 bases, leaving 14 bases between the germline ends. The CDR3 extends over 15 amino acids. The CDR3 is CASSEFQGGTETQYF. The CDR3 DNA sequence: TGTGCCAGCAGTGAATTTCAGGGGGGGACAGAGACCCAGTACTTC.

This chain connects TRBV23-1 to TRBJ2-3; possible D gene TRBD2, 5 bases. TRBV23-1 carries the ORF label, with uncertain function. V was cut by 4 bases and J by 0 bases, with 17 bases left in between. The CDR3 consists of 17 residues. CDR3 nucleotide sequence: TGCGCCAGCAGTCGAACGAAGGAGGCCGCTAGCACAGATACGCAGTATTTT. Encoded protein: CASSRTKEAASTDTQYF.